The rows below give T cell receptor beta chains drawn from one sample of a study of a mutant IDH1 vaccine in newly diagnosed glioma. These receptors have no identified antigens. Assay used: immunoSEQ multiplex PCR; TCRdb lists only in-frame clones, some missing. The data hold 60,000 to 85,000 clones, with approximately 85% observed a single time. Sequenced here: PBMCs, sampled from a glioma patient whose treatment included an IDH1 peptide vaccine. Source of these receptors: a woman between 45 and 60 years old with glioma. The CDR3 runs from the conserved cysteine through the conserved F or W. D genes are given only for firm matches. Not every row has a clone size; where given, it reads once, few, many or a size class.

D gene,clone size,J gene,CDR3 length,V gene,CDR3 protein,CDR3 DNA
.,.,TRBJ2-7,15,TRBV7-2,CASSLVGTGTYEQYF,TGTGCCAGCAGCTTAGTAGGGACCGGGACCTACGAGCAGTACTTC
.,.,TRBJ2-5,11,TRBV20-1,CSVNPIGTQYF,TGCAGTGTTAACCCCATCGGGACCCAGTACTTC
TRBD2,.,TRBJ2-7,14,TRBV6-1,CATQSSGRGREQYF,TGTGCCACCCAATCTAGCGGGAGGGGAAGGGAGCAGTACTTC
TRBD2,.,TRBJ2-7,16,TRBV18,CASSPRTSGSTYEQYF,TGTGCCAGCTCACCACGAACTAGCGGGAGCACCTACGAGCAGTACTTC
TRBD2,.,TRBJ2-5,16,TRBV6-6,CASSQGLAGTRETQYF,TGTGCCAGCAGTCAGGGACTAGCGGGAACGAGGGAGACCCAGTACTTC
.,.,TRBJ2-3,15,TRBV7-8,CASHPGDRSTDTQYF,TGTGCCAGCCATCCAGGGGACCGGAGCACAGATACGCAGTATTTT
.,.,TRBJ2-5,15,TRBV7-2,CASSLRSGRGETQYF,TGTGCCAGCAGCTTACGGTCAGGGCGTGGGGAGACCCAGTACTTC
.,.,TRBJ1-3,14,TRBV5-6,CASSLDLSGNTIYF,TGTGCCAGCAGCTTAGACCTCTCTGGAAACACCATATATTTT
.,.,TRBJ1-1,14,TRBV5-1,CASSLETGNTEAFF,TGCGCCAGCAGCTTGGAGACGGGCAACACTGAAGCTTTCTTT
.,.,TRBJ1-1,14,TRBV19,CASSTRGVNTEAFF,TGTGCCAGTAGCACCCGGGGGGTTAACACTGAAGCTTTCTTT
.,.,TRBJ1-2,13,TRBV5-4,CASSLPTAPGYTF,TGTGCCAGCAGCTTGCCGACAGCCCCCGGCTACACCTTC
TRBD1,.,TRBJ1-2,14,TRBV5-1,CASNVPGGGDGYTF,TGCGCCAGCAACGTCCCAGGGGGCGGAGATGGCTACACCTTC
TRBD1,.,TRBJ1-2,15,TRBV10-3,CAISDRAGGFSGYTF,TGTGCCATCAGTGATAGGGCAGGGGGTTTCTCTGGCTACACCTTC
.,.,TRBJ2-6,13,TRBV5-5,CASVSSGANVLTF,TGTGCCAGCGTGTCTTCTGGGGCCAACGTCCTGACTTTC
.,.,TRBJ2-7,16,TRBV27,CASSLNRVGLVYEQYF,TGTGCCAGCAGTTTGAATCGGGTGGGGCTGGTCTACGAGCAGTACTTC
TRBD1,few,TRBJ1-1,15,TRBV7-8,CASSYLGQRDTEAFF,TGTGCCAGCAGCTACCTGGGACAGCGTGACACTGAAGCTTTCTTT
.,.,TRBJ2-2,14,TRBV5-4,CASSYGTGTGELFF,TGTGCCAGCAGCTACGGGACTGGCACCGGGGAGCTGTTTTTT
.,.,TRBJ1-4,15,TRBV29-1,CSVVRPGPFFGKLFF,TGCAGCGTTGTTCGTCCGGGGCCCTTTTTTGGAAAACTGTTTTTT
.,.,TRBJ2-1,15,TRBV7-9,CASSTPGQKNNEQFF,TGTGCCAGCAGCACCCCAGGACAGAAAAACAATGAGCAGTTCTTC
.,.,TRBJ2-7,15,TRBV7-2,CASSSEVGWAYEQYF,TGTGCCAGCAGCTCCGAGGTTGGCTGGGCCTACGAGCAGTACTTC
TRBD1,once,TRBJ1-1,15,TRBV6-5,CASRGQGAGDTEAFF,TGTGCCAGCAGGGGACAGGGGGCAGGGGACACTGAAGCTTTCTTT
TRBD1,.,TRBJ2-6,17,TRBV14,CASSHRRQGLGANVLTF,TGTGCCAGCAGCCACCGGAGACAGGGGCTAGGGGCCAACGTCCTGACTTTC
TRBD1,few,TRBJ1-1,13,TRBV7-9,CASSLGGQEEAFF,TGTGCCAGCAGCTTAGGGGGACAGGAGGAAGCTTTCTTT
.,.,TRBJ2-7,15,TRBV6-6,CASSYSFGKTYEQYF,TGTGCCAGCAGTTACTCGTTTGGGAAGACCTACGAGCAGTACTTC
TRBD1,few,TRBJ1-1,12,TRBV7-9,CASSYRQGESFF,TGTGCCAGCAGCTACCGACAGGGTGAATCTTTCTTT
.,.,TRBJ2-6,16,TRBV23-1,CASSRYREVGANVLTF,TGCGCCAGCAGCCGCTACAGGGAGGTTGGGGCCAACGTCCTGACTTTC
.,.,TRBJ2-4,15,TRBV7-8,CASSLGGGRGDIQYF,TGTGCCAGCAGCTTAGGAGGGGGGCGTGGGGACATTCAGTACTTC
.,.,TRBJ1-2,13,TRBV2,CASVTQANYGYTF,TGTGCCAGCGTAACACAAGCTAACTATGGCTACACCTTC
.,once,TRBJ2-2,15,TRBV5-1,CASSLAGADTGELFF,TGCGCCAGCAGCTTGGCAGGGGCTGACACCGGGGAGCTGTTTTTT
TRBD1,.,TRBJ2-1,15,TRBV11-2,CASSRQGAAYNEQFF,TGTGCCAGCAGCCGACAGGGGGCCGCCTACAATGAGCAGTTCTTC
.,.,TRBJ1-1,14,TRBV30,CAWSVSGGSSEAFF,TGTGCCTGGAGTGTATCCGGGGGTAGTTCTGAAGCTTTCTTT
TRBD1,.,TRBJ1-1,17,TRBV10-3,CAISGSTGTEMNTEAFF,TGTGCCATCAGTGGATCGACAGGGACCGAAATGAACACTGAAGCTTTCTTT
.,.,TRBJ1-3,16,TRBV15,CATSRDGLSSGNTIYF,TGTGCCACCAGCAGAGATGGGCTTAGCTCTGGAAACACCATATATTTT